This T cell receptor (beta chain) appears in the sequencing data of a study of control samples from healthy donors and cancer patients. Germline-derived CDR1 and CDR2 are SGDLS and YYNGEE. This CDR3 contains 15 residues. Trimming shortened V by 0 bases and J by 2 bases, and 10 bases separated the two germline ends. Measured with immunoSEQ multiplex PCR; TCRdb has only the in-frame clones, and not every one. The table has 150,000 to 200,000 clones, roughly 89% seen once; the top ten hold roughly 1.6%. The sequencing input was blood. This chain connects TRBV9 to TRBJ2-3; perhaps TRBD1 as D (5 bases). The receptor comes from a woman in her thirties in good health. CDR3 sequence reads: CASSVVDRVTDTQYF. The CDR3 region has the DNA TGTGCCAGCAGCGTAGTAGACAGAGTCACAGATACGCAGTATTTT.